The present T cell receptor (beta chain) was sequenced within a study of T cells in Graves' hyperthyroidism and ophthalmopathy. TCR beta CDR3 regions were amplified from RNA transcripts. During a first-round RT-PCR of the TCR CDR3, the HTBI primer set was used. TCRdb redid the calling of the multiplex PCR reads with MiXCR, one entry per CDR3 protein. The sample includes about 610,000 distinct CDR3 sequences, 46% of them seen just once. The study defined stable Graves' hyperthyroidism as no ophthalmopathy progression within 18 months. The clonotype originates from a woman aged 18-35 years with Graves' hyperthyroidism. Sequencing used peripheral blood or thyroid tissue (not recorded which).

CDR3 bases: TGCGCCAGCAGCCGACCCAGGACAGGGGGCTATAGCTCCTACGAGCAGTACTTC. It translates to CASSRPRTGGYSSYEQYF. The chain recombines TRBV5-1 with TRBJ2-7; 11 bases match TRBD1. Germline V gene lookup returns CDR1 SGHRS and CDR2 YFSETQ. Trimming took 4 bases from V and 0 from J; bases not matched to a gene: 12. The CDR3 totals 18 residues.